The 13 T cell receptor beta chains reported below all come from one sample, sequenced in a study of shared clonotypes between healthy human individuals. Libraries were prepared by immunoSEQ multiplex PCR; TCRdb keeps only in-frame clonotypes and omits some of them. The table has hundreds of thousands of clones, 96% seen once; the top ten hold around 0.1%. Cells designated naive CD8 were CD45RO-negative and were positively selected for CCR7, with terminally differentiated effector memory CD45RA+ cells excluded. Sequenced input: naive CD8+ T cells sorted from blood. Receptors were obtained from a young woman in good health.

Worth noting for this clone: The sample holds other DNA sequences that translate to the same CDR3. V usage is TRBV27 and J usage is TRBJ2-1; 13 bases fit TRBD2. The CDR3 contains 15 residues. The V gene's germline CDR1 is MNHEY and CDR2 SMNVEV (reference sequence). With V trimmed by 3 bases and J by 5 bases, 1 base remained unmatched. The DNA for the CDR3 is TGTGCCAGCAGTTTCGGGACTAGCGGGAACAATGAGCAGTTCTTC. This codes for CASSFGTSGNNEQFF.

As to this clone: This same CDR3 is encoded by further DNA sequences in the sample. J is TRBJ2-1 and V is TRBV19; possibly TRBD2 for D (5 bases). Between the trimmed V and J ends, which lost 1 base and 4 bases, there was a span of 5 bases. CDR1 is LNHDA, CDR2 SQIVND, per germline (reference sequence). The CDR3 sequence is 13 residues long. The CDR3 loop is CASSIGTYNEQFF. CDR3 DNA: TGTGCCAGTAGTATAGGGACTTACAATGAGCAGTTCTTC.

The chain is built from TRBV28 and TRBJ2-7; 8 bases map to TRBD2. J lost 2 bases, V lost 6 bases, and 3 bases had no gene match. CDR3 length equals 13 residues. The germline V gene encodes CDR1 MDHEN and CDR2 SYDVKM. This CDR3 is CASRTSGAYEQYF. CDR3 sequence (DNA): TGTGCCAGCAGAACTAGCGGTGCCTACGAGCAGTACTTC.

This clone was found once. The V and J genes are TRBV27 and TRBJ2-7, with 10 nucleotides matching TRBD2. The CDR3 loop spans 13 amino acids. The junction had 2 bases not matched to a gene; V was cut back by 4 bases and J by 5 bases. CDR1 and CDR2 from the germline V gene are MNHEY and SMNVEV (reference sequence). Written as DNA, the CDR3 is TGTGCCAGCAGTTCTAGCGGGAGTAACGAGCAGTACTTC. It translates to CASSSSGSNEQYF.

The genes are TRBV13 and TRBJ2-7, with 10 bases that match TRBD2. Germline CDR1 and CDR2: PRHDT and FYEKMQ (reference sequence). V trimming: 0 bases; J trimming: 7 bases; junction bases outside the gene matches: 6. There are 15 residues in the CDR3. The CDR3 DNA is TGTGCCAGCAGCTTAGGGCTAGCGGGAGCGGGGGAGCAGTACTTC. Residues: CASSLGLAGAGEQYF. The full variable domain, in which reference TRBV13 and TRBJ2-7 provide the parts outside the CDR3, is AAGVIQSPRHLIKEKRETATLKCYPIPRHDTVYWYQQGPGQDPQFLISFYEKMQSDKGSIPDRFSAQQFSDYHSELNMSSLELGDSALYFCASSLGLAGAGEQYFGPGTRLTVT.

The rearrangement uses TRBV9 and TRBJ2-5; 9 nucleotides agree with TRBD1. Trimming cost V 0 bases and J 3 bases; bases outside gene matches: 6. Germline CDR1 SGDLS, CDR2 YYNGEE. This CDR3 contains 16 residues. This CDR3 reads CASSVAWGQGEETQYF. The DNA of the CDR3 is TGTGCCAGCAGCGTAGCTTGGGGACAGGGAGAAGAGACCCAGTACTTC.

The chain uses TRBV4-1 and TRBJ2-7, with TRBD2 matching over 10 bases. After removal of 4 bases from V and 4 bases from J, the junction contained 7 bases not matched to a gene. From germline, CDR1 is MGHRA and CDR2 YSYEKL. The CDR3 is 15 amino acids. Written as DNA, the CDR3 is TGCGCCAGCAGCCCCCGGACTAGCGGAAGATACGAGCAGTACTTC. Translating gives CASSPRTSGRYEQYF.

The rearrangement uses TRBV6-5 and TRBJ1-1, with 7 bases identical to TRBD1. The CDR3 spans 14 residues. Germline CDR1 is MNHEY and CDR2 is SVGAGI. The V segment lost 4 bases and the J segment 5 bases; nucleotides outside the gene matches: 7. CDR3 in DNA: TGTGCCAGCAGTTTCGCAGACAGGGAAACTGAAGCTTTCTTT. This encodes CASSFADRETEAFF.

The rearrangement joins TRBV27 to TRBJ2-3, with D uncertain. V lost 5 bases and J lost 6, with 15 bases in between. Germline loops: CDR1 MNHEY, CDR2 SMNVEV (reference sequence). The CDR3 contains 14 residues. CDR3 coding DNA: TGTGCCAGCAGTCTAAGGAAAGGTGGTGATACGCAGTATTTT. Amino acids: CASSLRKGGDTQYF.

The chain has TRBV5-6 and TRBJ2-5; D remains ambiguous. This CDR3 has 13 residues. Germline V lookup: CDR1 SGHDT, CDR2 YYEEEE. V lost 3 bases, J lost 2 bases, and 8 bases lay in between. CDR3 nucleotides: TGTGCCAGCAGCTGGGCGGATCAAGAGACCCAGTACTTC. This encodes CASSWADQETQYF.

This chain connects TRBV28 to TRBJ2-7; 10 bases are shared with TRBD2. V lost 4 bases to trimming and J lost 0 bases; unmatched junction nucleotides: 6. The CDR3 runs 16 residues. The germline V gene has CDR1 MDHEN and CDR2 SYDVKM. CDR3 nucleotides: TGTGCCAGCAGTTCTCCTCTAGCGGGAGACTCCTACGAGCAGTACTTC. This sequence encodes CASSSPLAGDSYEQYF.

With respect to this clone: At the DNA level, this CDR3 is encoded by other sequences in the same sample as well. The gene calls are TRBV19 and TRBJ2-5; possible D gene TRBD2, 5 bases. Germline V gene data show CDR1 as LNHDA and CDR2 as SQIVND (reference sequence). The V and J ends lost 6 bases and 1 base respectively, with 9 bases between them. CDR3 length equals 13 residues. DNA of the CDR3: TGTGCCAGTAGGGGAAGCGGCCAAGAGACCCAGTACTTC. It codes for CASRGSGQETQYF. Filled out from reference TRBV19 and TRBJ2-5, the complete variable domain reads DGGITQSPKYLFRKEGQNVTLSCEQNLNHDAMYWYRQDPGQGLRLIYYSQIVNDFQKGDIAEGYSVSREKKESFPLTVTSAQKNPTAFYLCASRGSGQETQYFGPGTRLLVL.

This chain connects TRBV11-2 to TRBJ2-7; TRBD1 matches at 8 bases. Unmatched junction bases numbered 11, after V lost 7 bases and J lost 3 bases. CDR3 size: 15 residues. The germline V gene has CDR1 SGHAT and CDR2 FQNNGV. Here the CDR3 DNA reads TGTGCCAGCAATTATCCGGGACAGGCGATCTACGAGCAGTACTTC. This translates into CASNYPGQAIYEQYF.